This T cell receptor (beta chain) was documented in a study of blood T cells in healthy people across ages. At the level of the study: Capture via template switching afforded approximately one barcoded beta molecule per two T cells. Study-level findings and limits: Donors of long life had a larger count of naive CD4+ cells and greater diversity than aged donors.

Combining a sample-barcoded 5' primer with a J-beta primer mix, a second PCR ran for about 6 to 11 cycles. CDR3-containing paired-end reads numbering at least 2.5 million came from each sample. TCRdb reanalysed the 5' RACE reads using MiXCR and keeps one entry per CDR3 protein. The table has some 1.6 million distinct CDR3 sequences, around 35% seen once. This clonotype was observed at least ten times. What it recognizes is unknown. The ends were cut back, 4 bases at V and 1 base at J, with 14 bases in the middle. CDR1 MNHEY and CDR2 SVGAGI come from the germline V gene. The CDR3 is made up of 16 amino acids.

Sequences were obtained from blood. The chain couples TRBV6-5 to TRBJ1-5, with unresolved D. This receptor was taken from a woman younger than 45 in good health. The CDR3 reads CASSSTRGKSNQPQHF. CDR3 DNA sequence: TGTGCCAGCAGTTCAACTCGCGGGAAGAGCAATCAGCCCCAGCATTTT.